The clone carrying this T cell receptor (beta chain) was observed many times. The antigen remains unidentified. Unfractionated whole blood was the source of the extracted total RNA. This entry is derived from a study of human T cells and chemical hapten exposure. Study details: Mainly, slight library volume differences in the pool made TCR yields vary.

Study findings and constraints: The number of TCRs above 1 in 1000 frequency did not change after DPC sensitization.

V lost 4 bases and J 0 bases, leaving 10 bases between the germline ends. The CDR3 is 15 residues long. CDR1 is PRHDT and CDR2 is FYEKMQ in the germline V gene (reference sequence). Individual cDNA molecules each carried unique molecular identifiers attached by the library. Each CDR3 protein gets one entry after TCRdb re-called the reads with MiXCR. The sample consists of about 120,000 distinct CDR3 sequences, around 9% of them appearing once. The chain carries TRBV13 and TRBJ1-3, with D perhaps matching TRBD1 (5 bases). The sequencing input was whole blood. This receptor was obtained from a human donor in good health. Some clones in this sample may be carry-over from other donors' samples. The CDR3 sequence is CASSSGRSSGNTIYF. The CDR3 DNA sequence: TGTGCCAGCAGCTCGGGACGGAGCTCTGGAAACACCATATATTTT.